This T cell receptor beta chain was recovered during a study of T cells in Graves' hyperthyroidism and ophthalmopathy. Template material for amplifying TCR beta CDR3 regions consisted of RNA transcripts. In the first-round RT-PCR of the TCR CDR3, the HTBI primer set was used. TCRdb itself ran the multiplex PCR reads through MiXCR, one entry per CDR3 protein. The repertoire includes 550,000 to 650,000 distinct CDR3 sequences, 11% to 15% of them detected once, and about 15% sits in the top ten. The length of the CDR3 is 18 residues. The junction had 20 bases not matched to a gene; V was cut back by 7 bases and J by 6 bases. CDR1 and CDR2 (germline): SNHLY, FYNNEI. General observations from the study: Appearing also in blood were most of the thyroid clonotypes expanded above 0.001.

This clonotype was picked up many times. Its antigen is not identified. Graves' hyperthyroidism was deemed stable given no ophthalmopathy progression within 18 months. The source of the PBMCs was less than 12 ml of fresh peripheral blood. The receptor's source is a woman aged 40-49 years with Graves' hyperthyroidism. The sequenced sample was blood. The chain links TRBV2 to TRBJ2-7; TRBD2 matches at 11 bases. Written as DNA, the CDR3 is TGTGCCAGCACCATTACCGGGACTAGCGGACTAAAAGGATCCGAGCAGTACTTC. Amino acids: CASTITGTSGLKGSEQYF.